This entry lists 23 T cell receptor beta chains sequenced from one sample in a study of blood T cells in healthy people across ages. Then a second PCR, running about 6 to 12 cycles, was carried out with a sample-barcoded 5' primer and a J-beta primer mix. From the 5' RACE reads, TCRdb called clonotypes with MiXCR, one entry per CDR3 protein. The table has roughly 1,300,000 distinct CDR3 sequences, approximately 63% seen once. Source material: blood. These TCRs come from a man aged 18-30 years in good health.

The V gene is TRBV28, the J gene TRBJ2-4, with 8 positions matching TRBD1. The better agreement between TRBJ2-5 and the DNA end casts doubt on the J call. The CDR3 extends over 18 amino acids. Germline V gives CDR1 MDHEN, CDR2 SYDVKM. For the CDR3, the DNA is TGTGCCAGCAGTTTGGCCCTTTACCCGGGACAGGACGAAGAGACCCAGTACTTC. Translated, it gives CASSLALYPGQDEETQYF.

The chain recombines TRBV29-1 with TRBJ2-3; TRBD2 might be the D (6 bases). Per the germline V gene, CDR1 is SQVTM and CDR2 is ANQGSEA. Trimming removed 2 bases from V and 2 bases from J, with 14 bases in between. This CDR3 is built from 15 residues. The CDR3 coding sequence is TGCAGCGTTGAACGAGGTAGCGGAAACACAGATACGCAGTATTTT. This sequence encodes CSVERGSGNTDTQYF.

This CDR3 reads CAIRIQRHYGYTF. CDR3 coding DNA: TGTGCCATCAGAATACAGCGCCACTATGGCTACACCTTC. This chain links TRBV11-2 with TRBJ1-2; D ambiguous. The germline gives CDR1 SGHAT, CDR2 FQNNGV. The CDR3 is 13 amino acids. The V and J ends lost 10 bases and 3 bases respectively, with 15 bases between them.

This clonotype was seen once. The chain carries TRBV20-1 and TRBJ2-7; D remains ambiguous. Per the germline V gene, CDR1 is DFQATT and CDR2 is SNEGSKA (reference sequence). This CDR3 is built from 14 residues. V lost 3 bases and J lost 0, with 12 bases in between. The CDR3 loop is CSARSPTSSYEQYF. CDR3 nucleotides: TGCAGTGCTAGGTCCCCCACGAGCTCCTACGAGCAGTACTTC.

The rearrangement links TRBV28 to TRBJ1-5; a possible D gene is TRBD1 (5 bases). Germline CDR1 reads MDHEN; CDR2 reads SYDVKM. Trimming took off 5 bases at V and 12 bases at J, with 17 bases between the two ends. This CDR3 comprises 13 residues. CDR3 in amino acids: CASSGINPGLQHF. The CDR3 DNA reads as TGTGCCAGCAGTGGGATCAATCCGGGACTCCAGCATTTT.

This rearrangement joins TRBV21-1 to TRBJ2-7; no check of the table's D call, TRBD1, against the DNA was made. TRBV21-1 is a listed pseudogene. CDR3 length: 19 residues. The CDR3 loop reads CASSKVGEECRTSSYEQYF. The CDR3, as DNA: TGTGCCAGCAGCAAAGTAGGGGAAGAGTGTAGGACCTCCTCCTACGAGCAGTACTTC.

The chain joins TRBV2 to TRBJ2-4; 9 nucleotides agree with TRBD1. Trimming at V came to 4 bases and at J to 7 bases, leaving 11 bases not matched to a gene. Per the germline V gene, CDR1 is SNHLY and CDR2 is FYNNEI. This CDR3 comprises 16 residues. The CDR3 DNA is TGTGCCAGCAGTGGAAAACAGGGGGCGGTGGTGAACATTCAGTACTTC. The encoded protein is CASSGKQGAVVNIQYF. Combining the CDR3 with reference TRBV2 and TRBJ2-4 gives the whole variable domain EPEVTQTPSHQVTQMGQEVILRCVPISNHLYFYWYRQILGQKVEFLVSFYNNEISEKSEIFDDQFSVERPDGSNFTLKIRSTKLEDSAMYFCASSGKQGAVVNIQYFGAGTRLSVL.

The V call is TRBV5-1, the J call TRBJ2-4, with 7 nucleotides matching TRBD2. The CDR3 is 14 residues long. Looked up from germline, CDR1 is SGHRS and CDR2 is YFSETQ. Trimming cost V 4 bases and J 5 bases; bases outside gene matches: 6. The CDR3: CASSEGTNQNIQYF. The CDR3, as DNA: TGCGCCAGCAGCGAGGGGACTAATCAAAACATTCAGTACTTC.

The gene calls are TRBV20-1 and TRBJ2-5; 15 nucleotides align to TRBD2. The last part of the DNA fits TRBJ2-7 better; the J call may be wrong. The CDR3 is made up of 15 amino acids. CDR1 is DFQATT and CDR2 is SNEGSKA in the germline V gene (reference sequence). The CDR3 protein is CSADDGTSGGYEQYF. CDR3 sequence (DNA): TGCAGTGCTGATGACGGGACTAGCGGGGGGTACGAGCAGTACTTC.

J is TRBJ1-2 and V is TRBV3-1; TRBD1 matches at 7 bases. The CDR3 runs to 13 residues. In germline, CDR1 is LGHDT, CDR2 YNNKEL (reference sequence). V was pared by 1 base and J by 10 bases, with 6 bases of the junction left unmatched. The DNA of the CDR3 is TGTGCCAGCAGCCAAGTAAGGACAGGCGACTACACCTTC. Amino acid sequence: CASSQVRTGDYTF.

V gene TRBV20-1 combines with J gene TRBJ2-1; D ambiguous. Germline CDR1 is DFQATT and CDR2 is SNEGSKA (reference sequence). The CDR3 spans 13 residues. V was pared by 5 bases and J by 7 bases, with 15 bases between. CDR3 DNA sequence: TGCAGTGCTTCCCCAGATAGTCTAAATGAGCAGTTCTTC. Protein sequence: CSASPDSLNEQFF.

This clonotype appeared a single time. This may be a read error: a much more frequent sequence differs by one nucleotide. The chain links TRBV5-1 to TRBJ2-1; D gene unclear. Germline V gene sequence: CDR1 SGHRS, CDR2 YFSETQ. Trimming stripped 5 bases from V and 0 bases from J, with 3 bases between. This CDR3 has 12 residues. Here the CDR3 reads CASRFSYNEQFF. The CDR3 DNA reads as TGCGCCAGCAGATTCTCCTACAATGAGCAGTTCTTC.

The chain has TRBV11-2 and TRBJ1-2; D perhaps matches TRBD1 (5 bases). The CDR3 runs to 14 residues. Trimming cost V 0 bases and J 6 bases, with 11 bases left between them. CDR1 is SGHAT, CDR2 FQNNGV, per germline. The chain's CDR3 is CASSLDRGRHGYTF. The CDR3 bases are TGTGCCAGCAGCTTAGATCGGGGCAGACATGGCTACACCTTC.

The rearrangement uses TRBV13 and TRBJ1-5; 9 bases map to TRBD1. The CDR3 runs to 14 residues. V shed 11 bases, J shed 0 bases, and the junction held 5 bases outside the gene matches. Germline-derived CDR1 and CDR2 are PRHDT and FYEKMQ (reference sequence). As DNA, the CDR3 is TGTGCCCATTGGGACAGGGATAGCAATCAGCCCCAGCATTTT. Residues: CAHWDRDSNQPQHF.

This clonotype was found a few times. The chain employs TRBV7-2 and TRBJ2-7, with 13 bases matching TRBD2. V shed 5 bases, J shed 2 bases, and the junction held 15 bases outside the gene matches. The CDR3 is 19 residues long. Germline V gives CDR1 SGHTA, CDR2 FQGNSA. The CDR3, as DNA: TGTGCCAGCAGCCTGATGGAAGGGACTAGCGGGGCCTTAGCCTACGAGCAGTACTTC. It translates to CASSLMEGTSGALAYEQYF. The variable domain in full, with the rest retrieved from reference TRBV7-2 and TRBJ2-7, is GAGVSQSPSNKVTEKGKDVELRCDPISGHTALYWYRQSLGQGLEFLIYFQGNSAPDKSGLPSDRFSAERTGGSVSTLTIQRTQQEDSAVYLCASSLMEGTSGALAYEQYFGPGTRLTVT.

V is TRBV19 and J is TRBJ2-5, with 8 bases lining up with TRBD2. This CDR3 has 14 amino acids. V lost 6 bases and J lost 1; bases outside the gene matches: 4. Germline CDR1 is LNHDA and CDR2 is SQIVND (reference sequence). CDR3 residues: CASRAAGGQETQYF. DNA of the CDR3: TGTGCCAGTAGGGCGGCGGGAGGCCAAGAGACCCAGTACTTC.

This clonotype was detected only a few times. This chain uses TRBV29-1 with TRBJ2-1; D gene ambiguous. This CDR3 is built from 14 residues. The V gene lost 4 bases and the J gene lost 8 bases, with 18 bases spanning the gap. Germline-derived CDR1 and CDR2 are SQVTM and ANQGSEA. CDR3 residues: CSVAPRLYSDEQFF. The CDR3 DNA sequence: TGCAGCGTTGCCCCCCGCCTATATTCCGATGAGCAGTTCTTC.

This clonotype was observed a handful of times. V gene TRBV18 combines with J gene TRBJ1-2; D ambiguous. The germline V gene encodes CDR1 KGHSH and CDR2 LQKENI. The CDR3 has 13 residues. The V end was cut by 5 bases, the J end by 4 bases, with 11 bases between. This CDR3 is CASSGGRTYGYTF. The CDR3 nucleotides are TGTGCCAGCTCAGGAGGACGAACCTATGGCTACACCTTC.

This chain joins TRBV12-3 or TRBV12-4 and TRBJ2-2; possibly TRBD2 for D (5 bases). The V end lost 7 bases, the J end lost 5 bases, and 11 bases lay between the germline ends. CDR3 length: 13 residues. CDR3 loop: CASTHRGTGELFF. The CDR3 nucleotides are TGTGCCAGCACCCACCGAGGGACCGGGGAGCTGTTTTTT.

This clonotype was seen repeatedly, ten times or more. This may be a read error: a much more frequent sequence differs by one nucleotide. The CDR3 loop is CASGVSAFSGTQYF. Here the CDR3 DNA reads TGTGCTAGTGGTGTGAGCGCCTTTAGTGGGACCCAGTACTTC. The gene calls are TRBV12-5 and TRBJ2-5, with D unresolved. Germline V gene lookup returns CDR1 LGHNT and CDR2 FRNRAP. Trimming removed 5 bases from V and 7 bases from J, with 17 bases in between. This CDR3 is 14 amino acids long.

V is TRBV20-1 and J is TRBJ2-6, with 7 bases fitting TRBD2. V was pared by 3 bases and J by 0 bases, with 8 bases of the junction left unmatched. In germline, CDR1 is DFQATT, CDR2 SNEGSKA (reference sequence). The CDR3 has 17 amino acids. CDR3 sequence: CSARPLADYSGANVLTF. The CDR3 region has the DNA TGCAGTGCTAGGCCCCTAGCGGACTACTCTGGGGCCAACGTCCTGACTTTC.

CDR3 nucleotides: TGCGCCAGCAGCGCCGGCGGAAGGGCTTTCTTT. Its protein product is CASSAGGRAFF. The chain links TRBV5-1 to TRBJ1-1; the D is unclear. The CDR3 covers 11 residues. V was trimmed by 4 bases and J by 11 bases, leaving 12 bases between them. Germline assignment: CDR1 SGHRS and CDR2 YFSETQ.

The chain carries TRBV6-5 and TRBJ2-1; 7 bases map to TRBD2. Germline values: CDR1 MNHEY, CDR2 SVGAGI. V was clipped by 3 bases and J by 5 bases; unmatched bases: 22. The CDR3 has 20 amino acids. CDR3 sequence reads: CASSYSRFGVAGLKDNEQFF. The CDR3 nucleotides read TGTGCCAGCAGTTATTCGCGGTTTGGGGTGGCGGGACTAAAAGACAATGAGCAGTTCTTC.